The rows below give T cell receptor beta chains drawn from one sample of a study of blood T cell repertoires in COVID-19. Here immunoSEQ multiplex PCR was the method, and the copy in TCRdb shows in-frame clones only, minus some. Among tens of thousands of clones, 85% were seen once, and the ten largest hold roughly 40%. The sequenced sample was peripheral blood. The receptors were gathered from a man older than 75 with acute or convalescent COVID-19. The CDR3 runs from the conserved cysteine through the conserved F or W. Fields, in order: D gene, V gene, clone size, J gene, CDR3 DNA, CDR3 protein. The D gene is left open where the match is weak. Part of the rows lack a size; the others show once, few, many or a class for expanded clones.

d_call: TRBD1
v_call: TRBV27
clone_size: NA
j_call: TRBJ1-2
cdr3_nt: TGTGCCAGCAGTTTATATTCCGCAGGGGGCACGGGCTATGGCTACACCTTC
cdr3_aa: CASSLYSAGGTGYGYTF

d_call: TRBD2
v_call: TRBV9
clone_size: NA
j_call: TRBJ2-1
cdr3_nt: TGTGCCAGCAGCTTACAGGCTAGCGGAAGCTCCTACAATGAGCAGTTCTTC
cdr3_aa: CASSLQASGSSYNEQFF

d_call: NA
v_call: TRBV30
clone_size: NA
j_call: TRBJ1-4
cdr3_nt: TGTGCCTGGAGTGAGGGGCTGGGAAATTTTAATGAAAAACTGTTTTTT
cdr3_aa: CAWSEGLGNFNEKLFF

d_call: TRBD2
v_call: TRBV19
clone_size: NA
j_call: TRBJ2-1
cdr3_nt: TGTGCCAGTAGTATAAATAGCGGGAGCTCCTACAATGAGCAGTTCTTC
cdr3_aa: CASSINSGSSYNEQFF

d_call: TRBD1
v_call: TRBV4-3
clone_size: NA
j_call: TRBJ2-5
cdr3_nt: TGCGCCAGCAGCCAACGGACAGGGGGCGTTGAGACCCAGTACTTC
cdr3_aa: CASSQRTGGVETQYF

d_call: TRBD1
v_call: TRBV19
clone_size: NA
j_call: TRBJ1-6
cdr3_nt: TGTGCCAGTAGAACTACAGGGGGCCTGGTTAATTCACCCCTCCACTTT
cdr3_aa: CASRTTGGLVNSPLHF

d_call: TRBD1
v_call: TRBV5-1
clone_size: NA
j_call: TRBJ2-7
cdr3_nt: TGCGCCAGCAGCCAGATCGGGACAGACTCCACCTACGAGCAGTACTTC
cdr3_aa: CASSQIGTDSTYEQYF

d_call: TRBD1
v_call: TRBV6-6
clone_size: NA
j_call: TRBJ1-2
cdr3_nt: TGTGCCAGCAGTTACCCCCAGGGGGATGGCTACACCTTC
cdr3_aa: CASSYPQGDGYTF

d_call: TRBD2
v_call: TRBV19
clone_size: NA
j_call: TRBJ2-3
cdr3_nt: TGTGCCAGTATTGATCACGCGGGAGGTCCTAGCACAGATACGCAGTATTTT
cdr3_aa: CASIDHAGGPSTDTQYF

d_call: NA
v_call: TRBV5-6
clone_size: NA
j_call: TRBJ2-7
cdr3_nt: TGTGCCAGCAGCTTGGAAGGGGCGGCCTACTCCGAGCAGTACTTC
cdr3_aa: CASSLEGAAYSEQYF

d_call: TRBD1
v_call: TRBV14
clone_size: few
j_call: TRBJ1-1
cdr3_nt: TGTGCCAGCAGCCGTAAGGACAGGTCCTTTTCAGAACAGGCTGAAGCTTTCTTT
cdr3_aa: CASSRKDRSFSEQAEAFF

d_call: NA
v_call: TRBV30
clone_size: NA
j_call: TRBJ1-2
cdr3_nt: TGTGCCTGGAGTCGGCAGGCAATGGCAGGGCCTCGTCGGACAGCTAACTATGGCTACACCTTC
cdr3_aa: CAWSRQAMAGPRRTANYGYTF

d_call: TRBD1
v_call: TRBV3-1/TRBV3-2
clone_size: few
j_call: TRBJ1-6
cdr3_nt: TGTGCCAGCAGCCCCGTGGCGGGCGGGACAGGGAATTCACCCCTCCACTTT
cdr3_aa: CASSPVAGGTGNSPLHF

d_call: NA
v_call: TRBV6-2/TRBV6-3
clone_size: NA
j_call: TRBJ1-5
cdr3_nt: TGTGCCAGCAGTTACAATATCCCCTCGGGCAATCAGCCCCAGCATTTT
cdr3_aa: CASSYNIPSGNQPQHF

d_call: NA
v_call: TRBV7-9
clone_size: NA
j_call: TRBJ1-3
cdr3_nt: TGTGCCAGCAGCTTCCCCGGGTTCGGAAACACCATATATTTT
cdr3_aa: CASSFPGFGNTIYF

d_call: TRBD1
v_call: TRBV6-5
clone_size: NA
j_call: TRBJ2-7
cdr3_nt: TGTGCCAGCAGTTACGGACGGACAGGGCTGTGGGAGCAGTACTTC
cdr3_aa: CASSYGRTGLWEQYF

d_call: TRBD2
v_call: TRBV24-1
clone_size: NA
j_call: TRBJ2-1
cdr3_nt: TGTGCCACCAGTGATTGGGGGACTAGCGGGAGCTCCTACAATGAGCAGTTCTTC
cdr3_aa: CATSDWGTSGSSYNEQFF

d_call: TRBD2
v_call: TRBV7-9
clone_size: NA
j_call: TRBJ2-7
cdr3_nt: TGTGCCAGCAGCTTAGTTTTTAGCGGGAGGGAGTACGAGCAGTACTTC
cdr3_aa: CASSLVFSGREYEQYF

d_call: NA
v_call: TRBV27
clone_size: few
j_call: TRBJ1-5
cdr3_nt: TGTGCCAGCAGTTCGAGGGGGCAGCCCCAGCATTTT
cdr3_aa: CASSSRGQPQHF

d_call: NA
v_call: TRBV5-1
clone_size: NA
j_call: TRBJ1-1
cdr3_nt: TGCGCCAGCAGCTTGGCCTGGAGGGGCACTGAAGCTTTCTTT
cdr3_aa: CASSLAWRGTEAFF

d_call: NA
v_call: TRBV2
clone_size: NA
j_call: TRBJ1-2
cdr3_nt: TGTGCCAGCAGTGCAGGGCTCTATGGCTACACCTTC
cdr3_aa: CASSAGLYGYTF

d_call: TRBD2
v_call: TRBV4-1
clone_size: NA
j_call: TRBJ2-7
cdr3_nt: TGCGCCAGCAGCCAAGTAGCGGGAGTCTACGAGCAGTACTTC
cdr3_aa: CASSQVAGVYEQYF

d_call: TRBD2
v_call: TRBV5-6
clone_size: NA
j_call: TRBJ2-7
cdr3_nt: TGTGCCAGCAGCTTGTTTAGCGGGAACTCCTACGAGCAGTACTTC
cdr3_aa: CASSLFSGNSYEQYF

d_call: NA
v_call: TRBV11-2
clone_size: NA
j_call: TRBJ2-1
cdr3_nt: TGTGCCAGCAGCTCTCTTCGTAATGAGCAGTTCTTC
cdr3_aa: CASSSLRNEQFF

d_call: TRBD1
v_call: TRBV27
clone_size: NA
j_call: TRBJ2-3
cdr3_nt: TGTGCCAGCAGTTTTCTCGGGACAGGGGTGGGAGATACGCAGTATTTT
cdr3_aa: CASSFLGTGVGDTQYF

d_call: TRBD1
v_call: TRBV15
clone_size: NA
j_call: TRBJ1-5
cdr3_nt: TGTGCCACCAGCAGAGAATCAACAGGGGGCGCGGGCAATCAGCCCCAGCATTTT
cdr3_aa: CATSRESTGGAGNQPQHF

d_call: NA
v_call: TRBV7-2
clone_size: NA
j_call: TRBJ2-5
cdr3_nt: TGTGCCAGCAGCTTAGGACTGTCTCAGACCCAGTACTTC
cdr3_aa: CASSLGLSQTQYF

d_call: TRBD1
v_call: TRBV19
clone_size: NA
j_call: TRBJ1-1
cdr3_nt: TGTGCCAGTAGGCGGGCAGGGGGGACCACTGAAGCTTTCTTT
cdr3_aa: CASRRAGGTTEAFF

d_call: NA
v_call: TRBV5-6
clone_size: NA
j_call: TRBJ1-1
cdr3_nt: TGTGCCAGCAGCTTGCAGGAGAACACTGAAGCTTTCTTT
cdr3_aa: CASSLQENTEAFF

d_call: TRBD2
v_call: TRBV28
clone_size: NA
j_call: TRBJ2-7
cdr3_nt: TGTGCCAGCAGTTTGACTAGCGGGAGAAGGGTTCGCTCCTACGAGCAGTACTTC
cdr3_aa: CASSLTSGRRVRSYEQYF

d_call: TRBD1
v_call: TRBV18
clone_size: NA
j_call: TRBJ2-3
cdr3_nt: TGTGCCAGCTCACCTCGACAGGGTGCAGATACGCAGTATTTT
cdr3_aa: CASSPRQGADTQYF

d_call: TRBD1
v_call: TRBV5-5
clone_size: few
j_call: TRBJ2-3
cdr3_nt: TGTGCCAGCAGCCTCCCGGGGTGGGGACAGACCACAGATACGCAGTATTTT
cdr3_aa: CASSLPGWGQTTDTQYF

d_call: NA
v_call: TRBV18
clone_size: NA
j_call: TRBJ2-7
cdr3_nt: TGTGCCAGCTCATGGGCAGGGGACCTCTCCCGCTACGAGCAGTACTTC
cdr3_aa: CASSWAGDLSRYEQYF

d_call: NA
v_call: TRBV10-2
clone_size: NA
j_call: TRBJ2-7
cdr3_nt: TGCGCCAGCACCCTGACGTCCCGGGATTTTATAAGTTCCTACGAGCAGTACTTC
cdr3_aa: CASTLTSRDFISSYEQYF

d_call: TRBD1
v_call: TRBV18
clone_size: NA
j_call: TRBJ2-2
cdr3_nt: TGTGCCAGCTCACCCACTGCCTCCGGGACAGGGGTTCCCGGGGAGCTGTTTTTT
cdr3_aa: CASSPTASGTGVPGELFF

d_call: TRBD2
v_call: TRBV5-1
clone_size: NA
j_call: TRBJ2-1
cdr3_nt: TGCGCCAGCAGCTTGGCTGGCGGGAGCTTTCACAATGAGCAGTTCTTC
cdr3_aa: CASSLAGGSFHNEQFF

d_call: NA
v_call: TRBV30
clone_size: once
j_call: TRBJ1-1
cdr3_nt: TGTGCCTGGAGTGTACGGTGGGCCACTGAAGCTTTCTTT
cdr3_aa: CAWSVRWATEAFF

d_call: NA
v_call: TRBV7-2
clone_size: NA
j_call: TRBJ1-6
cdr3_nt: TGTGCCAGCAGCTTAGGGGCAGGGGAATCACCCCTCCACTTT
cdr3_aa: CASSLGAGESPLHF

d_call: TRBD2
v_call: TRBV19
clone_size: few
j_call: TRBJ2-1
cdr3_nt: TGTGCCAGTAGTATAGGGACTAGCCCCGAGGAGCAGTTCTTC
cdr3_aa: CASSIGTSPEEQFF

d_call: TRBD1
v_call: TRBV5-1
clone_size: NA
j_call: TRBJ1-1
cdr3_nt: TGCGCCAGCAGCCCCAGGGGGTCGAACACTGAAGCTTTCTTT
cdr3_aa: CASSPRGSNTEAFF

d_call: NA
v_call: TRBV18
clone_size: NA
j_call: TRBJ1-1
cdr3_nt: TGTGCCAGCTCACCAGAAGTTGGCAGGGCGAACACTGAAGCTTTCTTT
cdr3_aa: CASSPEVGRANTEAFF

d_call: NA
v_call: TRBV6-4
clone_size: few
j_call: TRBJ1-2
cdr3_nt: TGTGCCAGCAGTGTAACGGACACCTCCCTTGGCTACACCTTC
cdr3_aa: CASSVTDTSLGYTF

d_call: NA
v_call: TRBV30
clone_size: NA
j_call: TRBJ2-3
cdr3_nt: TGTGCCTGGAGTTTCTATGAGGACTACACAGATACGCAGTATTTT
cdr3_aa: CAWSFYEDYTDTQYF

d_call: TRBD1
v_call: TRBV5-1
clone_size: NA
j_call: TRBJ1-6
cdr3_nt: TGCGCCAGCAGCTACGGGACAGGGAAAGATAATTCACCCCTCCACTTT
cdr3_aa: CASSYGTGKDNSPLHF

d_call: TRBD2
v_call: TRBV5-1
clone_size: NA
j_call: TRBJ2-3
cdr3_nt: TGCGCCAGCAGCTTCGGACTAGCGGGAGGGGGGAGCACAGATACGCAGTATTTT
cdr3_aa: CASSFGLAGGGSTDTQYF

d_call: TRBD1
v_call: TRBV5-6
clone_size: NA
j_call: TRBJ2-3
cdr3_nt: TGTGCCAGCAGCTTGGAGACAGGGGGTAGGACAGATACGCAGTATTTT
cdr3_aa: CASSLETGGRTDTQYF

d_call: NA
v_call: TRBV19
clone_size: NA
j_call: TRBJ2-3
cdr3_nt: TGTGCCAGTAGTATTGGAGGGAGATGGACAGATACGCAGTATTTT
cdr3_aa: CASSIGGRWTDTQYF

d_call: TRBD1
v_call: TRBV10-1
clone_size: NA
j_call: TRBJ2-2
cdr3_nt: TGCGCCAGCAGTAAGACAGGGGGAAAAACCGGGGAGCTGTTTTTT
cdr3_aa: CASSKTGGKTGELFF

d_call: TRBD1
v_call: TRBV10-3
clone_size: NA
j_call: TRBJ2-3
cdr3_nt: TGTGCCATCAATCGGGACAGGGTCACAGATACGCAGTATTTT
cdr3_aa: CAINRDRVTDTQYF

d_call: NA
v_call: TRBV5-5
clone_size: NA
j_call: TRBJ1-2
cdr3_nt: TGTGCCAGCAGCGAGGAGGGTGTCAGTCCCTATGGCTACACCTTC
cdr3_aa: CASSEEGVSPYGYTF

d_call: NA
v_call: TRBV3-1/TRBV3-2
clone_size: NA
j_call: TRBJ1-2
cdr3_nt: TGTGCCAGCAGCCAAGATCTAACAGGGCTAGGCTACACCTTC
cdr3_aa: CASSQDLTGLGYTF

d_call: NA
v_call: TRBV28
clone_size: NA
j_call: TRBJ1-2
cdr3_nt: TGTGCCAGCAGTTTAGGGGGGAACTATGGCTACACCTTC
cdr3_aa: CASSLGGNYGYTF

d_call: TRBD2
v_call: TRBV4-2
clone_size: NA
j_call: TRBJ2-1
cdr3_nt: TGTGCCAGCAGCCAAGAAGGTAGGATAGCGGGAGGGCCGATCTATGAGCAGTTCTTC
cdr3_aa: CASSQEGRIAGGPIYEQFF

d_call: NA
v_call: TRBV9
clone_size: once
j_call: TRBJ2-1
cdr3_nt: TGTGCCAGCAGCCCGACTACCCTCACCTACAATGAGCAGTTCTTC
cdr3_aa: CASSPTTLTYNEQFF

d_call: NA
v_call: TRBV4-2
clone_size: NA
j_call: TRBJ1-2
cdr3_nt: TGTGCCAGCAGCCAAGATGCCAGTCGGGACTATGGCTACACCTTC
cdr3_aa: CASSQDASRDYGYTF

d_call: NA
v_call: TRBV19
clone_size: NA
j_call: TRBJ1-5
cdr3_nt: TGTGCCAGTAGTAGCCCCCCAGGGGCTGGCAATCAGCCCCAGCATTTT
cdr3_aa: CASSSPPGAGNQPQHF

d_call: NA
v_call: TRBV5-1
clone_size: NA
j_call: TRBJ1-3
cdr3_nt: TGCGCCAGCAGCTTGAATTCGGGCTCTGGAAACACCATATATTTT
cdr3_aa: CASSLNSGSGNTIYF

d_call: TRBD2
v_call: TRBV3-1/TRBV3-2
clone_size: NA
j_call: TRBJ2-1
cdr3_nt: TGTGCCAGCAGCCAACGATCCGGGACTAGCCGGTTCTTC
cdr3_aa: CASSQRSGTSRFF

d_call: NA
v_call: TRBV7-9
clone_size: once
j_call: TRBJ1-1
cdr3_nt: TGTGCCAGCAAGGAGGGTGGCACTGAAGCTTTCTTT
cdr3_aa: CASKEGGTEAFF

d_call: NA
v_call: TRBV30
clone_size: NA
j_call: TRBJ1-5
cdr3_nt: TGTGCCTGGTCCCCAGGGATCGATCAGCCCCAGCATTTT
cdr3_aa: CAWSPGIDQPQHF